These T cell receptor beta chains were read from a single sample in a study of T cells after yellow fever vaccination. TCRdb re-called the 5' RACE reads with MiXCR, one entry per CDR3 protein. The repertoire includes hundreds of thousands of distinct CDR3 sequences, 6.2% of them detected once, and 15% sits in the top ten. The sequences come from PBMCs, collected 5 days after the yellow fever booster vaccination. The receptors stem from a man aged 25 to 40 who received the YFV17D yellow fever vaccine. The CDR3 runs from the conserved cysteine through the conserved F or W. Each record gives: clone size, D gene, V gene, J gene, CDR3 protein, CDR3 DNA. A D gene is named only where the DNA matches it firmly. Only part of the rows carry a size: once, few, many, or a class if the clone is expanded.

size: .
D: .
V: TRBV7-2
J: TRBJ2-4
CDR3: CASSLGTRGYIQYF
DNA: TGTGCCAGCAGCTTAGGAACAAGGGGGTACATTCAGTACTTC

size: few
D: .
V: TRBV5-4
J: TRBJ1-1
CDR3: CASSHGQEMNTEAFF
DNA: TGTGCCAGCAGTCACGGCCAGGAGATGAACACTGAAGCTTTCTTT

size: few
D: .
V: TRBV5-1
J: TRBJ2-1
CDR3: CASSLWTNEQFF
DNA: TGCGCCAGCAGCCTCTGGACTAACGAGCAGTTCTTC

size: .
D: TRBD1
V: TRBV12-3/TRBV12-4
J: TRBJ1-2
CDR3: CASSLGQGAADRGYTF
DNA: TGTGCCAGCAGTTTAGGGCAGGGGGCGGCGGATCGGGGCTACACCTTC

size: many
D: TRBD2
V: TRBV9
J: TRBJ2-7
CDR3: CASSDGTSGPYEQYF
DNA: TGTGCCAGCAGCGATGGGACTAGCGGCCCCTACGAGCAGTACTTC

size: .
D: .
V: TRBV12-3/TRBV12-4
J: TRBJ2-7
CDR3: CASTITRSYEQYF
DNA: TGTGCCAGCACCATCACGCGTTCCTACGAGCAGTACTTC

size: .
D: TRBD1
V: TRBV7-2
J: TRBJ2-4
CDR3: CASSSTQGVGNIQYF
DNA: TGTGCCAGCAGCTCCACACAGGGGGTAGGAAACATTCAGTACTTC

size: many
D: .
V: TRBV20-1
J: TRBJ2-2
CDR3: CSARATGAIHTGELFF
DNA: TGCAGTGCTAGAGCCACGGGGGCTATTCACACCGGGGAGCTGTTTTTT

size: .
D: .
V: TRBV12-3/TRBV12-4
J: TRBJ2-1
CDR3: CASSRLARNNEQFF
DNA: TGTGCCAGCAGTCGGCTAGCGAGGAACAATGAGCAGTTCTTC

size: .
D: .
V: TRBV5-5
J: TRBJ2-1
CDR3: CASVKRWDNEQFF
DNA: TGTGCCAGCGTCAAGAGGTGGGACAATGAGCAGTTCTTC

size: few
D: .
V: TRBV27
J: TRBJ2-7
CDR3: CASSLSTPSTYEQYF
DNA: TGTGCCAGCAGTTTATCGACCCCAAGCACCTACGAGCAGTACTTC

size: .
D: TRBD1
V: TRBV29-1
J: TRBJ2-1
CDR3: CSVRQGNEQFF
DNA: TGCAGCGTTCGACAGGGGAATGAGCAGTTCTTC

size: many
D: .
V: TRBV6-2/TRBV6-3
J: TRBJ2-1
CDR3: CASNERRDEQFF
DNA: TGTGCCAGCAACGAACGGAGGGATGAGCAGTTCTTC

size: .
D: TRBD2
V: TRBV19
J: TRBJ2-1
CDR3: CASSIGLAGGLDEQFF
DNA: TGTGCCAGTAGTATAGGACTAGCGGGAGGGCTCGATGAGCAGTTCTTC

size: .
D: .
V: TRBV29-1
J: TRBJ1-1
CDR3: CSVHWGRRNTEAFF
DNA: TGCAGCGTCCATTGGGGGCGGAGGAACACTGAAGCTTTCTTT

size: .
D: TRBD1
V: TRBV30
J: TRBJ2-1
CDR3: CAWSWRTGYDEQFF
DNA: TGTGCCTGGAGCTGGAGGACAGGGTATGATGAGCAGTTCTTC

size: many
D: TRBD2
V: TRBV28
J: TRBJ2-7
CDR3: CASSRTRLAKWYEQYF
DNA: TGTGCCAGCAGCCGAACTCGACTAGCCAAATGGTACGAGCAGTACTTC